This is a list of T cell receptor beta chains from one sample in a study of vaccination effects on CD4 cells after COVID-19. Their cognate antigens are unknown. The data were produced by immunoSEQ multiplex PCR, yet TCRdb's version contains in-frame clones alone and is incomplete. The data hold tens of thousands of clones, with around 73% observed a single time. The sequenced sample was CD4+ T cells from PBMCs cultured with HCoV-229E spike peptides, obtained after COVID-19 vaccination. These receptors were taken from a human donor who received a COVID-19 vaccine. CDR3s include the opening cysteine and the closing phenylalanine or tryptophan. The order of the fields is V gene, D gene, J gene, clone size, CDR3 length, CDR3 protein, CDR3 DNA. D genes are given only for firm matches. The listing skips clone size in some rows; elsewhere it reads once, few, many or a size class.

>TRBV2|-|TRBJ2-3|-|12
CASSALADTQYF
TGTGCCAGCAGTGCCCTCGCGGATACGCAGTATTTT
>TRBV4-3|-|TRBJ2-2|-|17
CASSPSRTALNTGELFF
TGCGCCAGCAGCCCGAGCCGGACAGCCCTAAACACCGGGGAGCTGTTTTTT
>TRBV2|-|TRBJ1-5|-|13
CASMEGSNQPQHF
TGTGCCAGCATGGAAGGGTCCAATCAGCCCCAGCATTTT
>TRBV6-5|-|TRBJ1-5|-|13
CASKGGVAQPQHF
TGTGCCAGCAAGGGGGGGGTAGCTCAGCCCCAGCATTTT
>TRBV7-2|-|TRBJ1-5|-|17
CASSLAFGFYSNQPQHF
TGTGCCAGCAGCTTAGCGTTCGGATTCTATAGCAATCAGCCCCAGCATTTT
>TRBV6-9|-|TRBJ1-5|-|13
CASRSDLYQPQHF
TGTGCCAGCAGGTCAGACCTATATCAGCCCCAGCATTTT
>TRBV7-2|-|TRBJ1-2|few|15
CASSSTRGGEFGYTF
TGTGCCAGCAGCTCCACGCGTGGGGGGGAGTTTGGCTACACCTTC
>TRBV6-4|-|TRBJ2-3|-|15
CASSDSRGATDTQYF
TGTGCCAGCAGTGACTCTCGCGGGGCCACAGATACGCAGTATTTT
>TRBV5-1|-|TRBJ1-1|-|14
CASKQGLMNTEAFF
TGCGCCAGCAAACAGGGACTAATGAACACTGAAGCTTTCTTT
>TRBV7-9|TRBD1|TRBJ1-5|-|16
CASSSYGTGNNQPQHF
TGTGCCAGCAGCTCTTACGGGACAGGGAATAATCAGCCCCAGCATTTT
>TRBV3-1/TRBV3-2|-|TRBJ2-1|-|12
CASSQAPNEQFF
TGTGCCAGCAGCCAAGCTCCCAATGAGCAGTTCTTC
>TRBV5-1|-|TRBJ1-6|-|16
CASSLGSGSYNSPLHF
TGCGCCAGCAGCTTGGGGTCAGGGTCCTATAATTCACCCCTCCACTTT
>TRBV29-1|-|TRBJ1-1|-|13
CSVKILLGGEAFF
TGCAGCGTTAAAATCCTGTTAGGGGGTGAAGCTTTCTTT
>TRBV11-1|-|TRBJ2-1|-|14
CASSLRAGTNEQFF
TGTGCCAGCAGCCTCAGGGCAGGGACCAATGAGCAGTTCTTC
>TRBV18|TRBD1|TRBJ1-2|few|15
CASSSSGGPTYGYTF
TGTGCCAGCTCATCCTCAGGGGGCCCGACCTATGGCTACACCTTC
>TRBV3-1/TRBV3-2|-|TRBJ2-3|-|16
CASSQAGRSSTDTQYF
TGTGCCAGCAGCCAGGCTGGACGGTCTAGCACAGATACGCAGTATTTT
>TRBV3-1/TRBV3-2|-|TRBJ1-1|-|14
CASSQLRGVTEAFF
TGTGCCAGCAGCCAATTAAGGGGTGTGACTGAAGCTTTCTTT
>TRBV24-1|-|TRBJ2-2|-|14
CATRDGLNTGELFF
TGTGCCACCAGGGACGGGCTTAACACCGGGGAGCTGTTTTTT
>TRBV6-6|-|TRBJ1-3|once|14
CASRAPGTGNTIYF
TGTGCCAGCAGAGCTCCGGGCACTGGAAACACCATATATTTT
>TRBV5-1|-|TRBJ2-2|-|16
CASSLVGRANTGELFF
TGCGCCAGCAGCTTGGTGGGCAGGGCCAACACCGGGGAGCTGTTTTTT
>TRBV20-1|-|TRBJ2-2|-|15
CSASNRRPNTGELFF
TGCAGTGCTAGTAATCGGCGACCGAACACCGGGGAGCTGTTTTTT
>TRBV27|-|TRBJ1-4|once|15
CASSFNGGEGEKLFF
TGTGCCAGCAGTTTTAACGGGGGGGAGGGTGAAAAACTGTTTTTT
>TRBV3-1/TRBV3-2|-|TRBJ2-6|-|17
CASSLMTGRRGANVLTF
TGTGCCAGCAGCCTAATGACGGGTCGTCGCGGGGCCAACGTCCTGACTTTC
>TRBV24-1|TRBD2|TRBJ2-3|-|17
CATSALPLAGRTDTQYF
TGTGCCACCAGTGCCCTCCCACTAGCGGGGCGCACAGATACGCAGTATTTT
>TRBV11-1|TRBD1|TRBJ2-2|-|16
CASSRRQGSSTGELFF
TGTGCCAGCAGTCGCAGACAGGGGAGTAGCACCGGGGAGCTGTTTTTT
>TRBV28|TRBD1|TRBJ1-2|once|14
CASSSYRGNYGYTF
TGTGCCAGCAGTTCATACAGGGGCAACTATGGCTACACCTTC
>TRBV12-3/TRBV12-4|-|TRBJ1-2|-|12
CATWTEDYGYTF
TGTGCCACCTGGACGGAAGACTATGGCTACACCTTC
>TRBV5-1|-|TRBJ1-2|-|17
CASSRTWGASSNYGYTF
TGCGCCAGCAGTCGGACTTGGGGAGCCTCTTCTAACTATGGCTACACCTTC
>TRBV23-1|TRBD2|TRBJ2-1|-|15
CASSRSGGLDNEQFF
TGCGCCAGCAGTCGAAGCGGGGGGCTGGACAATGAGCAGTTCTTC
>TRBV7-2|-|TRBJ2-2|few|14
CASSLVGGFGELFF
TGTGCCAGCAGCTTAGTCGGAGGTTTCGGGGAGCTGTTTTTT
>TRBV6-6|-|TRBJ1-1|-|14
CASSIKRRNTEAFF
TGTGCCAGCAGTATAAAAAGGAGAAACACTGAAGCTTTCTTT
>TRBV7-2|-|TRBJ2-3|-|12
CASSPYTDTQYF
TGTGCCAGCAGCCCCTACACAGATACGCAGTATTTT
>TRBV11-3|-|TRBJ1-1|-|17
CASSPTRISRGGTEAFF
TGTGCCAGCAGCCCAACCAGGATATCGCGGGGGGGCACTGAAGCTTTCTTT
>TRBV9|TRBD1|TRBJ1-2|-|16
CASSVGRGQGFGGYTF
TGTGCCAGCAGCGTAGGTCGGGGACAGGGTTTCGGTGGCTACACCTTC
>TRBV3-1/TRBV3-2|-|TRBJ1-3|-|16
CASSRSTGSSGNTIYF
TGTGCCAGCAGCCGGTCGACTGGATCCTCTGGAAACACCATATATTTT
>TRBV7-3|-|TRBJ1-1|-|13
CASSLTRSTEAFF
TGTGCCAGCAGCTTAACACGGAGCACTGAAGCTTTCTTT
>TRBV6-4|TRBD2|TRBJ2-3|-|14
CASSEASGGDTQYF
TGTGCCAGCAGTGAGGCTAGCGGGGGAGATACGCAGTATTTT
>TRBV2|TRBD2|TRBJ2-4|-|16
CASRLGLAVAKNIQYF
TGTGCCAGCAGGCTCGGGCTAGCGGTAGCCAAAAACATTCAGTACTTC
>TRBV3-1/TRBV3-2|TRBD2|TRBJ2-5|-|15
CASSRGTSSQETQYF
TGTGCCAGCAGCCGTGGGACTAGTAGTCAAGAGACCCAGTACTTC
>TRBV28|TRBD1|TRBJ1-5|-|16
CATLKTDRGSNQPQHF
TGTGCCACCCTAAAAACCGACAGGGGAAGCAATCAGCCCCAGCATTTT
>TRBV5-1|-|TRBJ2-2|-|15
CASSLEGSYTGELFF
TGCGCCAGCAGCTTGGAGGGCTCCTACACCGGGGAGCTGTTTTTT
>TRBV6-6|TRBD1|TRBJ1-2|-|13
CASSQDRNYGYTF
TGTGCCAGCAGCCAGGACAGGAACTATGGCTACACCTTC
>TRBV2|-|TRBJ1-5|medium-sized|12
CASARGNQPQHF
TGTGCCAGCGCACGGGGAAATCAGCCCCAGCATTTT
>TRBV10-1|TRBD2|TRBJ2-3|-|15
CASRKTSGGTDTQYF
TGCGCCAGCAGGAAGACTAGCGGGGGCACAGATACGCAGTATTTT
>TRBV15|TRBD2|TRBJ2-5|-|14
CATGYSGGGETQYF
TGTGCCACCGGTTATAGCGGGGGAGGTGAGACCCAGTACTTC
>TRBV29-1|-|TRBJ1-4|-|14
CSARPTGTNEKLFF
TGCAGCGCCCGACCCACAGGGACTAATGAAAAACTGTTTTTT
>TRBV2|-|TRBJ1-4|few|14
CASSVQGLNEKLFF
TGTGCCAGCAGTGTCCAGGGGCTTAATGAAAAACTGTTTTTT
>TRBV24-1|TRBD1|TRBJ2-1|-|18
CATSLINYDMTGNNEQFF
TGTGCCACCAGCCTCATCAATTATGACATGACAGGGAATAATGAGCAGTTCTTC
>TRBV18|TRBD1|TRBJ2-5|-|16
CASSPLRTGSQETQYF
TGTGCCAGCTCACCACTCAGGACAGGGTCCCAAGAGACCCAGTACTTC
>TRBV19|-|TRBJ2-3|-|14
CASSPGSGADTQYF
TGTGCCAGTAGTCCTGGATCGGGCGCGGATACGCAGTATTTT
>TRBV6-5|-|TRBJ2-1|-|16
CASSWRARSSYNEQFF
TGTGCCAGCAGTTGGAGGGCGAGGAGCTCCTACAATGAGCAGTTCTTC
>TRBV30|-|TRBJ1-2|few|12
CAWKTGSWGYTF
TGTGCCTGGAAGACGGGGAGTTGGGGCTACACCTTC
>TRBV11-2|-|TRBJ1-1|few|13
CASSSVGNTEAFF
TGTGCCAGCAGCTCTGTTGGGAACACTGAAGCTTTCTTT
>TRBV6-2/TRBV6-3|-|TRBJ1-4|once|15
CASSSTPYGYEKLFF
TGTGCCAGCAGTTCCACCCCTTACGGGTATGAAAAACTGTTTTTT
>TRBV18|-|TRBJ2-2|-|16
CASSPLAGPLPGELFF
TGTGCCAGCTCACCACTCGCTGGGCCCCTGCCCGGGGAGCTGTTTTTT
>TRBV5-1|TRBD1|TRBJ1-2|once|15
CASRTGAGDTYGYTF
TGCGCCAGCAGGACAGGGGCAGGGGATACGTATGGCTACACCTTC
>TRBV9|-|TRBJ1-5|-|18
CASSVLDFDRGEVQPQHF
TGTGCCAGCAGCGTACTGGACTTCGATAGGGGCGAGGTTCAGCCCCAGCATTTT
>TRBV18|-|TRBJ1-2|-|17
CASSPRAADLPNYGYTF
TGTGCCAGCTCACCAAGAGCTGCAGACCTGCCTAACTATGGCTACACCTTC
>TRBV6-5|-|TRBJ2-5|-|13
CASSLQGGETQYF
TGTGCCAGCAGTTTACAGGGTGGGGAGACCCAGTACTTC